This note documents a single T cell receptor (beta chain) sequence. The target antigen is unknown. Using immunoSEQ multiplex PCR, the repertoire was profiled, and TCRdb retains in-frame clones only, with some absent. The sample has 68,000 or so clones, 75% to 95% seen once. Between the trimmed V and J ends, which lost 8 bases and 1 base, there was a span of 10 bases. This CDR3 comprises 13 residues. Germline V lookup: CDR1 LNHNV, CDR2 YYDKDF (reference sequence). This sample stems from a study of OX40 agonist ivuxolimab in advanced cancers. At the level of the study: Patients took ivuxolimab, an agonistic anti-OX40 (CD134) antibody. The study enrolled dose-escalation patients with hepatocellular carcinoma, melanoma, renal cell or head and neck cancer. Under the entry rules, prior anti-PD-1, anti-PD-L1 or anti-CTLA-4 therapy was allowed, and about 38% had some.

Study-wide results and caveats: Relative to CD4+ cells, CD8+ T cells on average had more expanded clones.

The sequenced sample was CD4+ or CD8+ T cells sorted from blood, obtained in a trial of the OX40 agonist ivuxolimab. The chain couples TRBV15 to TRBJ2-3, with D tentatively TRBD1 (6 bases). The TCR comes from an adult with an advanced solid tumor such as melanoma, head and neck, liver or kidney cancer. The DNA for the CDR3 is TGTGCCACCTCCGCAGGGGGCACAGATACGCAGTATTTT. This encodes CATSAGGTDTQYF.